These T cell receptor beta chains were read from a single sample in a study of T cell responses to AZD1222 COVID-19 vaccine. Only in-frame clones appear in the TCRdb table, and some are missing; sequencing was by immunoSEQ multiplex PCR. The data show about 110,000 clones, about 90% seen once. Sequencing was performed on peripheral blood, taken 28 days after the second AZD1222 dose. The receptor set was obtained from an adult who received the AZD1222 COVID-19 vaccine. Each CDR3 is given with its conserved first and last residue. The order of the fields is clone size, J gene, D gene, V gene, CDR3 protein, CDR3 DNA. D genes are given only for firm matches. Clone size is given for some rows only: seen once, a few or many times, or a class if the clone is expanded.

-,TRBJ2-2,TRBD1,TRBV18,CASSPGQSNTGELFF,TGTGCCAGCTCACCGGGACAGTCGAACACCGGGGAGCTGTTTTTT
-,TRBJ1-6,-,TRBV5-1,CASSRRLSSYNSPLHF,TGCGCCAGCAGCCGGCGACTAAGCTCCTATAATTCACCCCTCCACTTT
-,TRBJ1-6,-,TRBV5-6,CASSLDVSSYNSPLHF,TGTGCCAGCAGCTTGGACGTCAGCTCCTATAATTCACCCCTCCACTTT
-,TRBJ2-1,TRBD2,TRBV29-1,CTSGNTYNEQFF,TGCACCAGCGGGAACACCTACAATGAGCAGTTCTTC
-,TRBJ2-7,-,TRBV10-3,CAISESRGSSYEQYF,TGTGCCATCAGTGAGTCGCGGGGAAGCTCCTACGAGCAGTACTTC
-,TRBJ1-2,-,TRBV11-2,CASSPQRGFRGYTF,TGTGCCAGCAGCCCGCAGCGGGGGTTTCGAGGCTACACCTTC
-,TRBJ2-1,TRBD2,TRBV23-1,CASSQGSVREGPDEQFF,TGCGCCAGCAGTCAAGGCTCAGTGCGGGAGGGCCCCGATGAGCAGTTCTTC
-,TRBJ2-1,TRBD2,TRBV7-3,CASSFAGGSYNEQFF,TGTGCCAGCAGCTTTGCGGGGGGATCCTACAATGAGCAGTTCTTC
-,TRBJ2-7,-,TRBV6-1,CASSVQGQSRSYEQYF,TGTGCCAGCAGTGTGCAAGGTCAAAGCCGTTCCTACGAGCAGTACTTC
-,TRBJ1-5,-,TRBV15,CATKRGAGANQPQHF,TGTGCCACCAAGCGGGGGGCTGGGGCCAATCAGCCCCAGCATTTT
-,TRBJ2-7,-,TRBV6-5,CASSSRGTSYEQYF,TGTGCCAGCAGTAGCCGGGGGACCTCTTACGAGCAGTACTTC
once,TRBJ2-7,TRBD2,TRBV5-1,CASSSRSSGRATNEQYF,TGCGCCAGCAGCTCCCGGTCTAGCGGGAGGGCTACTAACGAGCAGTACTTC
-,TRBJ1-5,-,TRBV2,CASRPHDRSNQPQHF,TGTGCCAGCAGACCACACGACAGAAGCAATCAGCCCCAGCATTTT
once,TRBJ2-7,-,TRBV20-1,CSARDLEQYF,TGCAGTGCTAGAGATCTCGAGCAGTACTTC
-,TRBJ1-1,-,TRBV29-1,CSVCNGGLTEAFF,TGCAGCGTTTGTAATGGGGGACTCACTGAAGCTTTCTTT
-,TRBJ2-7,TRBD1,TRBV19,CASSKQGADSYEQYF,TGTGCCAGTAGTAAACAGGGGGCCGATTCCTACGAGCAGTACTTC
once,TRBJ1-1,-,TRBV5-1,CASSARDRTLWTEAFF,TGCGCCAGCAGCGCCCGGGACCGGACTTTGTGGACTGAAGCTTTCTTT
-,TRBJ1-5,-,TRBV19,CASSKGTIGNQPQHF,TGTGCCAGTAGTAAGGGGACGATTGGGAATCAGCCCCAGCATTTT
-,TRBJ2-1,TRBD2,TRBV10-3,CAISVGREGYNEQFF,TGTGCCATCAGTGTAGGGCGGGAGGGCTACAATGAGCAGTTCTTC
-,TRBJ1-2,-,TRBV5-5,CASSSRIEGSPGYTF,TGTGCCAGCAGCTCCCGAATTGAGGGGAGTCCTGGCTACACCTTC
-,TRBJ1-5,-,TRBV28,CASRAPSNQPQHF,TGTGCCAGCCGGGCCCCCTCCAATCAGCCCCAGCATTTT
-,TRBJ1-4,-,TRBV18,CASSRGEANEKLFF,TGTGCCAGCTCACGGGGGGAAGCTAATGAAAAACTGTTTTTT
-,TRBJ1-5,-,TRBV27,CASSYFFGRANQPQHF,TGTGCCAGCAGTTATTTTTTCGGACGGGCAAATCAGCCCCAGCATTTT
once,TRBJ2-2,-,TRBV30,CAWSTLGLNTGELFF,TGTGCCTGGAGTACCCTAGGGCTGAACACCGGGGAGCTGTTTTTT
-,TRBJ1-1,-,TRBV7-9,CASSLAWGGTEAFF,TGTGCCAGCAGCTTAGCGTGGGGGGGTACTGAAGCTTTCTTT
-,TRBJ2-5,TRBD2,TRBV27,CASSLRLAGVETQYF,TGTGCCAGCAGTTTGAGGCTAGCGGGAGTAGAGACCCAGTACTTC
-,TRBJ1-3,-,TRBV5-1,CASSFGVRLSGNTIYF,TGCGCCAGCAGCTTCGGTGTGAGGCTCTCTGGAAACACCATATATTTT
-,TRBJ2-7,TRBD1,TRBV5-1,CASSPIQGAAYEQYF,TGCGCCAGCAGCCCGATACAGGGGGCCGCCTACGAGCAGTACTTC
-,TRBJ2-1,-,TRBV5-1,CASRPTGPGTGEQFF,TGCGCCAGCAGACCCACGGGACCAGGGACTGGTGAGCAGTTCTTC
few,TRBJ1-4,-,TRBV19,CASGSSAGLNEKLFF,TGTGCCAGTGGGTCGAGCGCAGGTTTGAATGAAAAACTGTTTTTT
-,TRBJ2-5,-,TRBV6-5,CASQGFRETQYF,TGTGCCAGCCAGGGATTTAGGGAGACCCAGTACTTC
-,TRBJ2-1,TRBD2,TRBV27,CASSFALAGHNEQFF,TGTGCCAGCAGTTTTGCACTAGCGGGACACAATGAGCAGTTCTTC
-,TRBJ2-1,-,TRBV6-6,CASSGGQTNEQFF,TGTGCCAGCAGCGGAGGACAGACCAATGAGCAGTTCTTC
-,TRBJ1-1,-,TRBV4-1,CASSHAKGEFRRGTEAFF,TGCGCCAGCAGCCACGCCAAGGGGGAGTTTAGGCGCGGCACTGAAGCTTTCTTT
few,TRBJ1-3,-,TRBV6-5,CASSMDARRNTIYF,TGTGCCAGCAGTATGGACGCGCGGCGAAACACCATATATTTT
-,TRBJ1-6,-,TRBV19,CASSEDYNSPLHF,TGTGCCAGTAGTGAGGACTATAATTCACCCCTCCACTTT
-,TRBJ2-7,-,TRBV29-1,CSVAQGGYEQYF,TGCAGCGTTGCGCAGGGCGGGTACGAGCAGTACTTC
once,TRBJ1-2,-,TRBV18,CASSPLGRGNYGYTF,TGTGCCAGCTCACCGTTGGGACGGGGAAACTATGGCTACACCTTC
-,TRBJ1-1,-,TRBV5-1,CASSLAPTAGGTEAFF,TGCGCCAGCAGCTTGGCCCCGACCGCCGGTGGCACTGAAGCTTTCTTT
-,TRBJ2-5,TRBD2,TRBV4-2,CASSRNAAGGVQETQYF,TGTGCCAGCAGTCGTAATGCGGCGGGGGGGGTACAAGAGACCCAGTACTTC
-,TRBJ1-2,-,TRBV19,CASSIGDHRVGYTF,TGTGCCAGTAGTATAGGGGATCACAGGGTTGGCTACACCTTC
-,TRBJ1-2,TRBD1,TRBV7-9,CASSRFPGTGALFLYGYTF,TGTGCCAGCAGCCGATTCCCGGGGACAGGGGCCCTTTTCCTCTATGGCTACACCTTC
-,TRBJ2-5,-,TRBV5-1,CASSLGGPGRKGETQYF,TGCGCCAGCAGCTTGGGGGGCCCGGGACGGAAAGGGGAGACCCAGTACTTC
-,TRBJ2-5,-,TRBV7-2,CASSFPARGETQYF,TGTGCCAGCAGCTTCCCGGCGAGGGGTGAGACCCAGTACTTC
-,TRBJ1-1,-,TRBV5-4,CASSLAHGGDEAFF,TGTGCCAGCAGCTTGGCCCATGGCGGCGATGAAGCTTTCTTT
-,TRBJ1-4,-,TRBV28,CASMTANNEKLFF,TGTGCCAGCATGACAGCTAACAATGAAAAACTGTTTTTT
-,TRBJ2-7,-,TRBV11-2,CASSLAAFSYEQYF,TGTGCCAGCAGCTTAGCAGCTTTCTCCTACGAGCAGTACTTC
-,TRBJ2-1,-,TRBV5-1,CASSLWNTQDNEQFF,TGCGCCAGCAGCTTGTGGAACACCCAAGACAATGAGCAGTTCTTC
once,TRBJ2-4,-,TRBV7-7,CASTHLVQNIQYF,TGTGCTAGCACTCACCTGGTCCAAAACATTCAGTACTTC
-,TRBJ2-7,TRBD1,TRBV6-5,CASSNRDRGSYEQYF,TGTGCCAGCAGTAACCGGGACAGGGGCTCCTACGAGCAGTACTTC